This T cell receptor beta chain was identified in a study of neurological immune-mediated disorders. Study-wide background: For the approximately 34 multiple sclerosis patients, the disease was relapsing-remitting in some 31 and secondary progressive in 3. Whole-study results and caveats: The multiple sclerosis repertoire cluster was not associated with any clinical or MRI feature. None of the CDR3 amino acid sequences in expanded clones turned up in more than one subject, which points to private repertoires in all groups.

This clonotype was recorded at least ten times. The antigen is not known. A single record per CDR3 protein comes from TCRdb applying MiXCR to the 5' RACE reads. The table has roughly 75,000 distinct CDR3 sequences, just over 2.5% seen once. The V end was cut by 6 bases, the J end by 2 bases, with 7 bases between. CDR1 is MDHEN, CDR2 SYDVKM, per germline. The CDR3 has 13 residues. PBMCs stored at -80 C, numbering 2 million, were the origin of the unsorted libraries. The source is a woman in her thirties with multiple sclerosis. The sample taken for sequencing was PBMCs. The V gene is TRBV28, the J gene TRBJ2-2; no firm D call. DNA for the CDR3: TGTGCCAGCAGATTTACTAACACCGGGGAGCTGTTTTTT. It specifies CASRFTNTGELFF.